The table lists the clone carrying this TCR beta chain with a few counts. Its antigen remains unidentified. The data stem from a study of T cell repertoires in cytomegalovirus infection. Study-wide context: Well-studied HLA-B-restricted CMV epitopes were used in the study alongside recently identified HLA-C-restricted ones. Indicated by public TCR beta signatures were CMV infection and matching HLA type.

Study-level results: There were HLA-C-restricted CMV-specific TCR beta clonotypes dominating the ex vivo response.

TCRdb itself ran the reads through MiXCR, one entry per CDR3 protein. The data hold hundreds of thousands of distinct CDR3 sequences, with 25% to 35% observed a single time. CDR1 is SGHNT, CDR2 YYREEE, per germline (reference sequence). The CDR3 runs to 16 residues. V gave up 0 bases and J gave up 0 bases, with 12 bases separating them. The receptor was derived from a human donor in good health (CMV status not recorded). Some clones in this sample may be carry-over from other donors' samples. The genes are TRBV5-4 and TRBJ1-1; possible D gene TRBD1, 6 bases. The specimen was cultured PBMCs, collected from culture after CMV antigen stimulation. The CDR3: CASSLDGGRLNTEAFF. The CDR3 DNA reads TGTGCCAGCAGCTTGGACGGGGGCAGGCTGAACACTGAAGCTTTCTTT. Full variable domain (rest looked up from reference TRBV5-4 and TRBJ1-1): ETGVTQSPTHLIKTRGQQVTLRCSSQSGHNTVSWYQQALGQGPQFIFQYYREEENGRGNFPPRFSGLQFPNYSSELNVNALELDDSALYLCASSLDGGRLNTEAFFGQGTRLTVV.